This TCR beta chain stems from a study of blood T cells in healthy people across ages. Broader study findings: In older individuals, TCR beta diversity per million T cells was lower, falling roughly linearly with age. Among long-lived donors, naive CD4+ cells were more numerous and diversity higher than in aged donors.

Germline CDR1 SGDLS, CDR2 YYNGEE. V was clipped by 0 bases and J by 7 bases, with 13 bases between them. There are 14 residues in the CDR3. With a J-beta primer mix and a sample-barcoded 5' primer, a second PCR ran about 6 to 11 cycles. TCRdb ran MiXCR on the 5' RACE reads and lists one entry per CDR3 protein. The sample consists of fewer than 650,000 distinct CDR3 sequences, approximately 26% of them appearing once. This clonotype was found a few times. Its antigen is unknown. These data were also filed under a second study, of T cells of mothers and their children.

The specimen sequenced was blood. The clonotype was recovered from a boy between 2 and 10 years old in good health. The J gene is TRBJ1-2, the V gene TRBV9; a possible D gene is TRBD1 (5 bases). The CDR3, as DNA: TGTGCCAGCAGCGTAGGGGAGGGGAGGACTGGCTACACCTTC. This codes for CASSVGEGRTGYTF.